Below, 7 T cell receptor beta chains from the same sample are listed, as sequenced in a study of blood T cell repertoires in COVID-19. Sequencing used immunoSEQ multiplex PCR; TCRdb keeps in-frame clones, though not all of them. The sample carries more than 80,000 clones, 70% to 90% recorded once. The sequenced sample was peripheral blood. The receptors were gathered from a man aged 35-49 years with acute or convalescent COVID-19.

The chain employs TRBV15 and TRBJ2-5; 7 positions agree with TRBD1. Per the germline V gene, CDR1 is LNHNV and CDR2 is YYDKDF (reference sequence). Unmatched junction bases numbered 10, after V lost 1 base and J lost 5 bases. The CDR3 totals 16 residues. In nucleotides, the CDR3 is TGTGCCACCAGCAGAGCTAACAGGGGCGGTCGGGAGACCCAGTACTTC. It translates to CATSRANRGGRETQYF.

CDR3 residues: CASAWRDLGADTQYF. DNA of the CDR3: TGTGCCAGCGCCTGGCGTGACCTCGGGGCAGATACGCAGTATTTT. The chain recombines TRBV27 with TRBJ2-3; tentative D call: TRBD2 (5 bases). CDR1 is MNHEY, CDR2 SMNVEV, per germline (reference sequence). The V end lost 8 bases, the J end lost 4 bases, and 19 bases lay between the germline ends. This CDR3 has 15 residues.

The CDR3, as DNA: TGTGCCAGCAGTCTAAGGACAGGGAGGGAAGATGGCTACACCTTC. Translating it yields CASSLRTGREDGYTF. The V gene is TRBV6-5, the J gene TRBJ1-2; TRBD1 aligns across 8 bases. The CDR3 consists of 15 residues. Per the germline V gene, CDR1 is MNHEY and CDR2 is SVGAGI. The V gene end was trimmed by 5 bases and the J gene end by 6 bases; junction bases not matched to a gene: 11.

The V gene is TRBV30, the J gene TRBJ1-6; D gene uncertain. CDR1 and CDR2 from the germline V gene are GTSNPN and SVGIG (reference sequence). The CDR3 is made up of 14 amino acids. V was pared by 0 bases and J by 5 bases, with 8 bases between. CDR3 sequence: CAWSVGRNNSPLHF. The CDR3 region has the DNA TGTGCCTGGAGTGTAGGCAGGAATAATTCACCCCTCCACTTT.

The chain couples TRBV6-1 to TRBJ1-6; a weak D match, TRBD1 (5 bases). The CDR3 length is 14 residues. Germline V gene lookup returns CDR1 MNHNS and CDR2 SASEGT. V shed 5 bases and J shed 5 bases, with 10 bases lying between them. The CDR3 coding sequence is TGTGCCAGCAGTCAGGGTAACGATAATTCACCCCTCCACTTT. Translating gives CASSQGNDNSPLHF.

This chain uses TRBV10-2 with TRBJ1-2; 8 positions agree with TRBD1. The length of the CDR3 is 12 residues. V shed 9 bases, J shed 3 bases, and the junction held 3 bases outside the gene matches. Germline values: CDR1 WSHSY, CDR2 SAAADI. In DNA, the CDR3 is TGCGCCAGTGGACAGGGCGACTATGGCTACACCTTC. This encodes CASGQGDYGYTF.

This clone appeared many times. The chain carries TRBV30 and TRBJ1-5; 10 bases are a match to TRBD1. The CDR3 length is 13 residues. Germline CDR1 and CDR2: GTSNPN and SVGIG (reference sequence). Losses at the gene ends were 4 bases for V and 5 bases for J; bases not matched to a gene: 2. The CDR3 sequence: CAWKGTGDQPQHF. CDR3 nucleotides: TGTGCCTGGAAGGGGACAGGGGATCAGCCCCAGCATTTT.